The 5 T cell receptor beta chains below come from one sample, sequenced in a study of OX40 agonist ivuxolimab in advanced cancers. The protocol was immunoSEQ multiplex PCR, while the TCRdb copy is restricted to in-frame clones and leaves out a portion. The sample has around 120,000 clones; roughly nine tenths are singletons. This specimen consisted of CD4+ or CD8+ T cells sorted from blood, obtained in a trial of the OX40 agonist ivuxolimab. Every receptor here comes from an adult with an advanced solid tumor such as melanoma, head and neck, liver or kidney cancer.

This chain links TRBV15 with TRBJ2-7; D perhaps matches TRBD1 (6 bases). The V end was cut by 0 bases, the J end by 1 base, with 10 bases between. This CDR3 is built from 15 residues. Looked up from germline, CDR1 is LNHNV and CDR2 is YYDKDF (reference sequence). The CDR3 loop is CATSREGGGSYEQYF. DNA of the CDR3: TGTGCCACCAGCAGAGAAGGGGGTGGGTCCTACGAGCAGTACTTC.

Written as DNA, the CDR3 is TGTGCCAGCAGCCCTGTTGCAGGGGTCCCCCGTGTCACAGATACGCAGTATTTT. Amino acid sequence: CASSPVAGVPRVTDTQYF. V is TRBV12-1 and J is TRBJ2-3; TRBD1, the table's D call, lacks a check against the DNA. TRBV12-1 is listed as a pseudogene. This CDR3 contains 18 residues.

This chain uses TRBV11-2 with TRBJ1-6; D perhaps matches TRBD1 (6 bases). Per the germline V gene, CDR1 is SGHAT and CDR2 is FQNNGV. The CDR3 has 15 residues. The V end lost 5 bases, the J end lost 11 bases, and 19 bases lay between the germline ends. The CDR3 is CASSTRDTMGTPLHF. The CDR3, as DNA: TGTGCCAGCAGCACCCGGGACACTATGGGTACACCCCTCCACTTT.

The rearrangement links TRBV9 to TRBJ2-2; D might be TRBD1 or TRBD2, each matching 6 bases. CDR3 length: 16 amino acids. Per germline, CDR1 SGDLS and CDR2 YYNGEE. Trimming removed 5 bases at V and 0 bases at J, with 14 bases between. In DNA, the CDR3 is TGTGCCAGCAGGGCCACGGGGGCAGCGAACACCGGGGAGCTGTTTTTT. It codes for CASRATGAANTGELFF.

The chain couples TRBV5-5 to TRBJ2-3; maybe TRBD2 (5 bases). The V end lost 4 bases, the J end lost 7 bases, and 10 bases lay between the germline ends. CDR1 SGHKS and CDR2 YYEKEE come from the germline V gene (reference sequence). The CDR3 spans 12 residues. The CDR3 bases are TGTGCCAGCAGCGCTACCGGGAATACGCAGTATTTT. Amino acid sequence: CASSATGNTQYF.